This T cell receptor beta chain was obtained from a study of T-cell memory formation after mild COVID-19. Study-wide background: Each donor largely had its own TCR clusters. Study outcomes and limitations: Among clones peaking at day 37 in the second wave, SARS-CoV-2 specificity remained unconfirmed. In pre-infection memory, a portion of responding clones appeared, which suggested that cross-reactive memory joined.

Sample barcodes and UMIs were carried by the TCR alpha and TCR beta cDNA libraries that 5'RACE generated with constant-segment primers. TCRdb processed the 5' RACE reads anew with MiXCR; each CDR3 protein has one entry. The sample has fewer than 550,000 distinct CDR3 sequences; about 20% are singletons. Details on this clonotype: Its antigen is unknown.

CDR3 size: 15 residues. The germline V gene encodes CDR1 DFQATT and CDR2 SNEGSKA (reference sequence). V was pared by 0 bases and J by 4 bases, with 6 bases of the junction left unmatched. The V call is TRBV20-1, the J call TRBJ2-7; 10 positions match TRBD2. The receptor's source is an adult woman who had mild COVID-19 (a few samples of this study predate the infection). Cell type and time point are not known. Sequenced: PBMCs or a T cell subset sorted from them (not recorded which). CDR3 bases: TGCAGTGCTAGAGATACTAGCGGGATGTATTACGAGCAGTACTTC. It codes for CSARDTSGMYYEQYF.